A selection of T cell receptor beta chains follows, all from one sample in a study of T cell responses to AZD1222 COVID-19 vaccine. Sequencing was performed with immunoSEQ multiplex PCR; in TCRdb, only in-frame clones are kept and a portion is missing. The sample contains 120,000 to 150,000 clones, about 87% of which appear only once. Sequenced here: peripheral blood, sampled on day 0 of MenACWY control vaccination. The receptors here all came from an adult in good health. Both conserved end residues are part of each CDR3. D genes are given only for firm matches.

d_gene: NA
v_gene: TRBV28
j_gene: TRBJ1-2
CDR3nt: TGTGCCAGCAGTTTATTTCACCGGGGGCAGGCTGGCTACACCTTC
CDR3aa: CASSLFHRGQAGYTF

d_gene: TRBD1
v_gene: TRBV27
j_gene: TRBJ2-1
CDR3nt: TGTGCCAGCAGTTCCGGTCCCGGGACAGGGACCGGTTACAATGAGCAGTTCTTC
CDR3aa: CASSSGPGTGTGYNEQFF

d_gene: TRBD1
v_gene: TRBV6-2/TRBV6-3
j_gene: TRBJ2-3
CDR3nt: TGTGCCAGCAGTTACTCATCGACAGGGGCGAGCACAGATACGCAGTATTTT
CDR3aa: CASSYSSTGASTDTQYF

d_gene: TRBD1
v_gene: TRBV30
j_gene: TRBJ1-2
CDR3nt: TGTGCCTGGAGTGTAAGGGCAGGGGGTAGCGGTGGCTACACCTTC
CDR3aa: CAWSVRAGGSGGYTF

d_gene: NA
v_gene: TRBV30
j_gene: TRBJ1-1
CDR3nt: TGTGCCTGGAGTACGGGGGACACTGAAGCTTTCTTT
CDR3aa: CAWSTGDTEAFF

d_gene: TRBD1
v_gene: TRBV29-1
j_gene: TRBJ1-1
CDR3nt: TGCAGCGTCCCTGGGGAAGGGGGCATGGGCACTGAAGCTTTCTTT
CDR3aa: CSVPGEGGMGTEAFF

d_gene: TRBD1
v_gene: TRBV2
j_gene: TRBJ2-7
CDR3nt: TGTGCCAGCAGTCGGGACAGGGGCTACGAGCAGTACTTC
CDR3aa: CASSRDRGYEQYF

d_gene: TRBD2
v_gene: TRBV6-5
j_gene: TRBJ2-7
CDR3nt: TGTGCCAGCAGTTACAGGGGACTAGTCTACGAGCAGTACTTC
CDR3aa: CASSYRGLVYEQYF

d_gene: TRBD1
v_gene: TRBV6-2/TRBV6-3
j_gene: TRBJ2-1
CDR3nt: TGTGCCAGCACTTCCTCTGGGCCGGGACAGGGCAATGAGCAGTTCTTC
CDR3aa: CASTSSGPGQGNEQFF

d_gene: NA
v_gene: TRBV11-3
j_gene: TRBJ2-7
CDR3nt: TGTGCCAGCAGCTTAGTGGACAGAACCTACGAGCAGTACTTC
CDR3aa: CASSLVDRTYEQYF

d_gene: NA
v_gene: TRBV28
j_gene: TRBJ2-7
CDR3nt: TGTGCCAGCAGTTTACTGGTGAACTACGAGCAGTACTTC
CDR3aa: CASSLLVNYEQYF